These 8 T cell receptor beta chains came from one sample sequenced in a study of blood T cell repertoires in COVID-19. Assay used: immunoSEQ multiplex PCR; TCRdb lists only in-frame clones, some missing. In the table there are about 260,000 clones, 90% of which are singletons. Sequenced input: PBMCs or T cells enriched from blood (not recorded which). All receptors come from a man over 45 who had been exposed to COVID-19.

V and J are TRBV10-1 and TRBJ2-3, with D unclear. V gave up 3 bases and J gave up 2 bases, with 3 bases separating them. Germline V gene sequence: CDR1 WNHNN, CDR2 SYGVQD (reference sequence). The CDR3 contains 12 residues. CDR3 protein: CASSELTDTQYF. Here the CDR3 DNA reads TGCGCCAGCAGTGAACTCACAGATACGCAGTATTTT.

This clone was seen just once. The genes are TRBV19 and TRBJ1-3; unclear D gene. Trimming pared 4 bases from V and 5 bases from J, leaving 6 bases between. The CDR3 is 12 amino acids. Germline V CDR1 and CDR2: LNHDA, SQIVND (reference sequence). The DNA of the CDR3 is TGTGCCAGTAGTACCCTCCGAAACACCATATATTTT. Protein: CASSTLRNTIYF.

This clone has only one observation. The chain joins TRBV11-3 to TRBJ1-1; a possible D gene is TRBD1 (5 bases). Germline CDR1 is SGHNT and CDR2 is YENEEA. The CDR3 runs 15 residues. The V gene lost 5 bases and the J gene lost 5 bases, with 18 bases spanning the gap. The CDR3 loop is CASSRNSGVGTEAFF. CDR3 in DNA: TGTGCCAGCAGCCGTAATTCGGGGGTTGGTACTGAAGCTTTCTTT.

The rearrangement joins TRBV2 to TRBJ1-6, with D possibly being TRBD1 (5 bases). The V gene's germline CDR1 is SNHLY and CDR2 FYNNEI. Deletions cut 7 bases from V and 0 bases from J, with 16 bases between. The CDR3 runs to 17 residues. The CDR3 reads CASTYRGSHSYNSPLHF. DNA for the CDR3: TGTGCCAGCACCTACCGGGGGTCCCACTCCTATAATTCACCCCTCCACTTT.

The chain recombines TRBV9 with TRBJ1-4, with no clear D. Germline V CDR1 and CDR2: SGDLS, YYNGEE. Trimming pared 0 bases from V and 12 bases from J, leaving 12 bases between. The CDR3 runs 13 residues. The CDR3 loop is CASSVAWTEELFF. As DNA, the CDR3 is TGTGCCAGCAGCGTAGCTTGGACGGAGGAACTGTTTTTT.

The genes are TRBV10-3 and TRBJ1-6, with 12 bases lining up with TRBD1. From germline, CDR1 is ENHRY and CDR2 SYGVKD. With V trimmed by 10 bases and J by 13 bases, 20 bases remained unmatched. The CDR3 extends over 17 amino acids. The CDR3 DNA reads TGTGCCACCTCGGGGGACAGGGGGCGCGAAAGATTCTTGCCCCTCCACTTT. It is translated as CATSGDRGRERFLPLHF.

The chain carries TRBV6-5 and TRBJ1-5, with D hard to call. Trimming left V 8 bases short and J 5 bases short, with 10 bases between. The CDR3 is made up of 12 amino acids. Germline V gives CDR1 MNHEY, CDR2 SVGAGI. This chain's CDR3 is CASRHGHQPQHF. The CDR3 coding sequence is TGTGCCAGCCGACACGGTCATCAGCCCCAGCATTTT.

This chain connects TRBV5-5 to TRBJ2-2; 9 positions match TRBD1. The CDR3 extends over 17 amino acids. With V trimmed by 6 bases and J by 1 base, 10 bases remained unmatched. Germline V lookup: CDR1 SGHKS, CDR2 YYEKEE (reference sequence). Here the CDR3 DNA reads TGTGCCAGCAACATTAACCCGGGACAGGGGAACACCGGGGAGCTGTTTTTT. This encodes CASNINPGQGNTGELFF.